These 8 T cell receptor beta chains share one sample of origin, sequenced in a study of cytomegalovirus exposure and HLA in healthy donors. Researchers ran the PCR with 60 Vbeta and 13 Jbeta primers. The method was immunoSEQ multiplex PCR; TCRdb's version includes in-frame clones alone and lacks a portion of them. This sample's table has about 190,000 clones. The sequencing input was PBMCs. The source is a woman between 25 and 40 years old in good health and CMV-seropositive.

CDR3 DNA sequence: TGTGCCAGCAGCTATGGACAGGGTCGTGGTGACAATGAGCAGTTCTTC. Translated: CASSYGQGRGDNEQFF. The chain uses TRBV11-2 and TRBJ2-1; 8 bases line up with TRBD1. CDR1 is SGHAT, CDR2 FQNNGV, per germline. V shed 4 bases and J 5 bases; nucleotides not matched to a gene: 10. The CDR3 runs 16 residues. Full variable domain (remainder filled in from reference TRBV11-2 and TRBJ2-1): EAGVAQSPRYKIIEKRQSVAFWCNPISGHATLYWYQQILGQGPKLLIQFQNNGVVDDSQLPKDRFSAERLKGVDSTLKIQPAKLEDSAVYLCASSYGQGRGDNEQFFGPGTRLTVL.

The chain couples TRBV2 to TRBJ1-1, with D hard to call. Germline V gene lookup returns CDR1 SNHLY and CDR2 FYNNEI. Trimming pared 4 bases from V and 7 bases from J, leaving 16 bases between. This CDR3 comprises 14 residues. The CDR3 here is CASSAREWLGEAFF. The DNA of the CDR3 is TGTGCCAGCAGTGCGAGGGAGTGGTTGGGTGAAGCTTTCTTT. Full variable domain (remainder filled in from reference TRBV2 and TRBJ1-1): EPEVTQTPSHQVTQMGQEVILRCVPISNHLYFYWYRQILGQKVEFLVSFYNNEISEKSEIFDDQFSVERPDGSNFTLKIRSTKLEDSAMYFCASSAREWLGEAFFGQGTRLTVV.

The J gene is TRBJ1-1, the V gene TRBV2; D is unresolved. Germline CDR1 and CDR2: SNHLY and FYNNEI. CDR3 length equals 14 residues. Trimming shortened V by 0 bases and J by 1 base, and 6 bases separated the two germline ends. For the CDR3, the DNA is TGTGCCAGCAGTGAAGCAACAGAGAACACTGAAGCTTTCTTT. It is translated as CASSEATENTEAFF.

This chain uses TRBV25-1 with TRBJ2-7, with a weak D call TRBD1 (6 bases). The CDR3 sequence is 15 residues long. The ends were cut back, 3 bases at V and 4 bases at J, with 16 bases in the middle. Germline CDR1 MGHDK, CDR2 SYGVNS. The CDR3: CASSDNGTPRYEQYF. CDR3 coding DNA: TGTGCCAGCAGTGATAACGGGACACCCAGATACGAGCAGTACTTC.

This chain joins TRBV11-2 and TRBJ2-6; maybe TRBD2 (6 bases). Trimming shortened V by 5 bases and J by 0 bases, and 11 bases separated the two germline ends. Germline assignment: CDR1 SGHAT and CDR2 FQNNGV. The CDR3 totals 16 residues. CDR3 in DNA: TGTGCCAGCAGCAGGGACTCCTCCTCTGGGGCCAACGTCCTGACTTTC. This sequence encodes CASSRDSSSGANVLTF. Combining the CDR3 with reference TRBV11-2 and TRBJ2-6 gives the whole variable domain EAGVAQSPRYKIIEKRQSVAFWCNPISGHATLYWYQQILGQGPKLLIQFQNNGVVDDSQLPKDRFSAERLKGVDSTLKIQPAKLEDSAVYLCASSRDSSSGANVLTFGAGSRLTVL.

The chain links TRBV9 to TRBJ1-2; perhaps TRBD1 as D (6 bases). The germline gives CDR1 SGDLS, CDR2 YYNGEE. CDR3 size: 14 residues. The V end was cut by 6 bases, the J end by 8 bases, with 20 bases between. The DNA for the CDR3 is TGTGCCAGCAACAGGGAGGGAAGACTCCGGGGCTACACCTTC. Translated, it gives CASNREGRLRGYTF.

J is TRBJ1-2 and V is TRBV19, with 10 bases matching TRBD1. Looked up from germline, CDR1 is LNHDA and CDR2 is SQIVND (reference sequence). The V gene end was trimmed by 7 bases and the J gene end by 7 bases; junction bases not matched to a gene: 12. The CDR3 runs to 15 residues. Here the CDR3 reads CASTDRGRFSGGYTF. Here the CDR3 DNA reads TGTGCCAGTACAGACAGGGGGCGGTTTTCGGGTGGCTACACCTTC.

This sequence joins TRBV10-3 and TRBJ1-2; 9 bases are a match to TRBD1. Germline CDR1 reads ENHRY; CDR2 reads SYGVKD. Trimming removed 3 bases from V and 8 bases from J; junction bases left unmatched: 7. This CDR3 is 14 amino acids long. CDR3 nucleotides: TGTGCCATCAGTGAACCGGGACAGGGTGTGGGCTACACCTTC. Its protein is CAISEPGQGVGYTF.